This TCR beta chain was found in a study of regulatory T cells in long-lasting Graves disease. HTBI primers from iRepertoire and Arm-PCR of CDR3 regions yielded the TCR beta libraries. A single record per CDR3 protein comes from TCRdb applying MiXCR to the multiplex PCR reads. The data show around 500,000 distinct CDR3 sequences, 13% seen once. Specified time point: newly diagnosed GD, antithyroid drugs for less than 3 months. PBMC-extracted RNA yielded the TCR library. The CDR3 runs 16 residues. Looked up from germline, CDR1 is PRHDT and CDR2 is FYEKMQ (reference sequence). Trimming took 4 bases from V and 2 from J; bases not matched to a gene: 7. Study results and caveats: Thyroid tissue was not studied; only peripheral blood was. Those with persistent Graves' had less TCR diversity than newly diagnosed patients.

Only a few counts were recorded for this clonotype. Its target is not known. This same sample was also part of a study on T cells in Graves' hyperthyroidism and ophthalmopathy. That paper notes: Hyperthyroidism had been newly diagnosed in patients aged 18 to 65, and its duration was under 2 months. An initial round of RT-PCR targeting the TCR CDR3 relied on the HTBI primer set.

Sequencing used peripheral blood mononuclear cells (PBMCs), obtained at new diagnosis, from a patient treated with antithyroid drugs. This clonotype was obtained from a man under 40 with Graves disease. The genes are TRBV13 and TRBJ2-7; 11 bases are a match to TRBD2. The CDR3 sequence is CASSSRGLAVTYEQYF. CDR3 nucleotides: TGTGCCAGCAGCTCCAGGGGACTAGCGGTAACCTACGAGCAGTACTTC. Full variable domain (rest looked up from reference TRBV13 and TRBJ2-7): AAGVIQSPRHLIKEKRETATLKCYPIPRHDTVYWYQQGPGQDPQFLISFYEKMQSDKGSIPDRFSAQQFSDYHSELNMSSLELGDSALYFCASSSRGLAVTYEQYFGPGTRLTVT.